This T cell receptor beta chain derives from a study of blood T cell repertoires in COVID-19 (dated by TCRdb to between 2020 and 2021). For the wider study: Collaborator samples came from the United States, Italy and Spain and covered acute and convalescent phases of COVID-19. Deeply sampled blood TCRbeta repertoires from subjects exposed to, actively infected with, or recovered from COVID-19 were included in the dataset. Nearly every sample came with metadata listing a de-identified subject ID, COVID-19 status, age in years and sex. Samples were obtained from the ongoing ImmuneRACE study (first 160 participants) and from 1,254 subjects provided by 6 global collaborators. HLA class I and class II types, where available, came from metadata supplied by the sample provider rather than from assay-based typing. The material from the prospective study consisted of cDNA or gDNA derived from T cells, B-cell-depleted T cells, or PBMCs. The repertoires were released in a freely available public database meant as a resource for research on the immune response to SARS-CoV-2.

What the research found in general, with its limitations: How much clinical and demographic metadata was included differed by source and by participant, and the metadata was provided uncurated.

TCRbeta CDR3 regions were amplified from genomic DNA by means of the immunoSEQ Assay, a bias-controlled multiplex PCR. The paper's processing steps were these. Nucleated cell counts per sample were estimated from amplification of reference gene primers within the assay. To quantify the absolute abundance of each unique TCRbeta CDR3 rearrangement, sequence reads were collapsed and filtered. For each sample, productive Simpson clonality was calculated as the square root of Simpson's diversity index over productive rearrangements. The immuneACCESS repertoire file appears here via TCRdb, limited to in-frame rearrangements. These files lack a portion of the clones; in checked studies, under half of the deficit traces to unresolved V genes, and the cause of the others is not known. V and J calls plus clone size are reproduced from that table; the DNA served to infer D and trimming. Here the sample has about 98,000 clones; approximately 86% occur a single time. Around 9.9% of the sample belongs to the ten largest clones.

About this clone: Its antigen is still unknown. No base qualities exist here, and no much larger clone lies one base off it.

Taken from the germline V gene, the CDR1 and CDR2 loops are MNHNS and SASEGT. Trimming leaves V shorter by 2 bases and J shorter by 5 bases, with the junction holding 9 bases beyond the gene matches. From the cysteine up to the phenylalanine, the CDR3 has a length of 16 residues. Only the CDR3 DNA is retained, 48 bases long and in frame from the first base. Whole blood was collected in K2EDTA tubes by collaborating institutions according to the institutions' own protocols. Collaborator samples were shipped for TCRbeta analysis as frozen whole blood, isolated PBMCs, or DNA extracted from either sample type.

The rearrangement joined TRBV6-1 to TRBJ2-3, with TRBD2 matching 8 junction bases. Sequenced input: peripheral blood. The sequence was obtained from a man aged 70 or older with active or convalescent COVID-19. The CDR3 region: CASSEHGGAVGDTQYF. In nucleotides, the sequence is TGTGCCAGCAGTGAACACGGGGGGGCAGTTGGAGATACGCAGTATTTT.